This T cell receptor beta chain stems from a study (dated by TCRdb to 2012 to 2014). This clonotype was seen more than once but under ten times. Its antigen is not yet known. Per-nucleotide qualities are absent, and no much larger clonotype sits a single base away. CDR1 and CDR2 were assigned from the germline V gene (reference sequence) as LNHDA and SQIVND. The V and J ends are trimmed by 5 bases and 0 bases, leaving 14 bases between them. Reading from cysteine to phenylalanine, the CDR3 counts 15 amino acids. Only the CDR3 portion is preserved as DNA: 45 bases, with reading frame beginning at the first base. The sample was run on an Illumina Genome Analyzer IIx. In TCRdb, the public reads were trimmed at Q25 with fastp and aligned with MiXCR, with productive beta chains retained. For every CDR3 protein sequence, its rows merge into one entry that carries the most common genes and DNA. The sample profile shows about 16,000 distinct CDR3 sequences; about 35% of them were found once. The top ten hold approximately 16% of the sample.

The sequencing input was blood. This receptor chain uses TRBV19 and TRBJ2-7, with the D gene possibly TRBD1 or TRBD2, each one fitting 5 bases. The clonotype comes from a human donor. The nucleotide sequence is TGTGCCAGTAGTTTGACCCGGGACGGCTCCTACGAGCAGTACTTC. The encoded protein is CASSLTRDGSYEQYF.